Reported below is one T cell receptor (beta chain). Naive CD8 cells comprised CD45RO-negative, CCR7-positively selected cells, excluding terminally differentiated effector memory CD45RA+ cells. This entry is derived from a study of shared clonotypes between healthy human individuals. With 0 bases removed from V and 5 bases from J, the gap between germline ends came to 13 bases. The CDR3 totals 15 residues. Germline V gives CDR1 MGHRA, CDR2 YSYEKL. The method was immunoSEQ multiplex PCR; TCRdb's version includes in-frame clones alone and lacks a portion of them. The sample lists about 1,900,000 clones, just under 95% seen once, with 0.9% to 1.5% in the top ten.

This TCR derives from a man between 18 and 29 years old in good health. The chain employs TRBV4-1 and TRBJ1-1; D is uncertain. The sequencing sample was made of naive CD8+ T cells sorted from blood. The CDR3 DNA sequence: TGCGCCAGCAGCCAAGAGGCCACGCCCGGGACTGAAGCTTTCTTT. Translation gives CASSQEATPGTEAFF.